Detailed here is one TCR beta chain. Here immunoSEQ multiplex PCR was the method, and the copy in TCRdb shows in-frame clones only, minus some. Among about 280,000 clones listed, 88% were seen once. Germline CDR1 and CDR2: MNHEY and SMNVEV (reference sequence). The CDR3 has 15 amino acids. V lost 4 bases, J lost 5 bases, and 8 bases stayed unmatched. This sample stems from a study of blood T cell repertoires in COVID-19. This clonotype originated in a woman aged 55 to 70 in a cohort exposed to, infected with or recovered from COVID-19 (not recorded which). The V gene is TRBV27, the J gene TRBJ1-1, with 9 bases identical to TRBD1. The sequenced material came from PBMCs or T cells enriched from blood (not recorded which). The CDR3 DNA follows: TGTGCCAGCAGTTCCCGCACAGGGGGCGGTACTGAAGCTTTCTTT. Amino acid sequence: CASSSRTGGGTEAFF.